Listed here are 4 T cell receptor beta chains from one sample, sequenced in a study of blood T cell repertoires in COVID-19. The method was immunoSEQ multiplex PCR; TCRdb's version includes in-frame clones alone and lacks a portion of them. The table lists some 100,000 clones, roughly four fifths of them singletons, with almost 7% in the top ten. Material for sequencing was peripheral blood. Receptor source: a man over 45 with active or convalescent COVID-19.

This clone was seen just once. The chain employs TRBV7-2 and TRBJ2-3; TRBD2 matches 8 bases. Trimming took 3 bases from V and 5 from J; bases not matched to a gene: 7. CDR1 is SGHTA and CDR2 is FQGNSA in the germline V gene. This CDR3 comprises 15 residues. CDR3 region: CASSFEPGGGDTQYF. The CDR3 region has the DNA TGTGCCAGCAGCTTTGAACCGGGGGGGGGAGATACGCAGTATTTT.

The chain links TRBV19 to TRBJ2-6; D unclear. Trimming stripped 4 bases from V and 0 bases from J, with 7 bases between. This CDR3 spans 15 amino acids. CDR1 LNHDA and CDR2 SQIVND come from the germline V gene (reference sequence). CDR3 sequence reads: CASSTPGSGANVLTF. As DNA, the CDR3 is TGTGCCAGTAGTACCCCAGGCTCTGGGGCCAACGTCCTGACTTTC.

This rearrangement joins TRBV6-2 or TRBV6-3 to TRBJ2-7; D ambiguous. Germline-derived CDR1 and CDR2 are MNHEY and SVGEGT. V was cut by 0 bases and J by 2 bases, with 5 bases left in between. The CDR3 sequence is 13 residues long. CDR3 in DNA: TGTGCCAGCAGTTACTCGGGCACCTACGAGCAGTACGTC. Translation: CASSYSGTYEQYV.

CDR3 loop: CASSQDRERGRQETQYF. The CDR3 region has the DNA TGCGCCAGCAGCCAAGATCGGGAGCGGGGGCGCCAAGAGACCCAGTACTTC. The chain links TRBV4-1 to TRBJ2-5; 8 nucleotides align to TRBD2. V dropped 0 bases and J dropped 1; count of bases not matched to a gene: 7. The CDR3 contains 17 residues. Germline V CDR1 and CDR2: MGHRA, YSYEKL.